This T cell receptor beta chain was identified during a study of patients and donors after allogeneic stem cell transplantation. Germline CDR1 MNHEY, CDR2 SVGEGT. This CDR3 comprises 15 residues. V lost 2 bases and J lost 4, with 15 bases in between. TCRdb reprocessed the RT-PCR reads with MiXCR, giving one entry per CDR3 protein. The sample gives 150,000 to 250,000 distinct CDR3 sequences, around two fifths of which show up once; 33% is in the top ten. Sequences were obtained from blood, either unsorted or a sorted T cell fraction (not recorded which). The clonotype originates from a human donor who was either an allogeneic HSCT recipient or a stem cell or donor lymphocyte infusion donor (not recorded which). It is not recorded whose cells these are; they may come from a transplant donor. The chain recombines TRBV6-2 or TRBV6-3 with TRBJ2-7, with a tentative D call TRBD1 (6 bases). The CDR3 loop is CASSYRGKGSYEQYF. CDR3 nucleotide sequence: TGTGCCAGCAGTTACAGGGGGAAGGGCTCTTACGAGCAGTACTTC.